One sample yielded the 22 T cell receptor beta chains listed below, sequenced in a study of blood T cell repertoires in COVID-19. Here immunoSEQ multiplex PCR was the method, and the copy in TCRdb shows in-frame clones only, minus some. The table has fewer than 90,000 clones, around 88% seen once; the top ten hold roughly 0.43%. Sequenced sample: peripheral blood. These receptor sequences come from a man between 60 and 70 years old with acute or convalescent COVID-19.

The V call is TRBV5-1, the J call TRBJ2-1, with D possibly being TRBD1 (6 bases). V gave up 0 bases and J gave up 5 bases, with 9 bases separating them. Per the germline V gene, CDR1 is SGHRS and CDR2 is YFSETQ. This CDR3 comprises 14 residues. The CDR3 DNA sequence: TGCGCCAGCAGCTTGGAAGCAGGGGACAATGAGCAGTTCTTC. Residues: CASSLEAGDNEQFF.

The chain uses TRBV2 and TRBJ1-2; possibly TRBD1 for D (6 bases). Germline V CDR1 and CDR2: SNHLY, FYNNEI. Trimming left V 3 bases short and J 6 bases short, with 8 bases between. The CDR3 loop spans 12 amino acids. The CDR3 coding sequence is TGTGCCAGCAGTGATCCAGGGGATGGCTACACCTTC. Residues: CASSDPGDGYTF.

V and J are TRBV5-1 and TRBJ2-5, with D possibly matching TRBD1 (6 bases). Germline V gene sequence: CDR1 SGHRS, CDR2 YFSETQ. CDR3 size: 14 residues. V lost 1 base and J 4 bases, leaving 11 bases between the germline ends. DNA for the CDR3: TGCGCCAGCAGCTTGATGGGGGCGGGAGAGACCCAGTACTTC. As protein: CASSLMGAGETQYF. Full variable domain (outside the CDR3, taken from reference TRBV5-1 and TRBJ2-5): KAGVTQTPRYLIKTRGQQVTLSCSPISGHRSVSWYQQTPGQGLQFLFEYFSETQRNKGNFPGRFSGRQFSNSRSEMNVSTLELGDSALYLCASSLMGAGETQYFGPGTRLLVL.

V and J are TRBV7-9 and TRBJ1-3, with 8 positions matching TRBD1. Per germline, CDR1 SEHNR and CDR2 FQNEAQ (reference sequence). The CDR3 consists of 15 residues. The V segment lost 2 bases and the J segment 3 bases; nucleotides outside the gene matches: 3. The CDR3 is CASSLWTGLGNTIYF. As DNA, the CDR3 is TGTGCCAGCAGCTTATGGACAGGGCTTGGAAACACCATATATTTT. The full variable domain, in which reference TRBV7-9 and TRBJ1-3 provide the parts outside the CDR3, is DTGVSQNPRHKITKRGQNVTFRCDPISEHNRLYWYRQTLGQGPEFLTYFQNEAQLEKSRLLSDRFSAERPKGSFSTLEIQRTEQGDSAMYLCASSLWTGLGNTIYFGEGSWLTVV.

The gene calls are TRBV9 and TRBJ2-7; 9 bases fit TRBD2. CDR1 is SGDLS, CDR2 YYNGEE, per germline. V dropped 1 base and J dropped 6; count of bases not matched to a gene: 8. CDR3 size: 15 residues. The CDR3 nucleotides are TGTGCCAGCAGCGTAACAGCGGGAGGCTCTGGCGAGCAGTACTTC. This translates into CASSVTAGGSGEQYF.

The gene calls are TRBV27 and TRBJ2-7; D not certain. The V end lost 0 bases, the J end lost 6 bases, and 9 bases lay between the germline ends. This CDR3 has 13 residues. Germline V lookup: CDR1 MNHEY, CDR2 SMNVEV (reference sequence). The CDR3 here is CASSLSNYGEQYF. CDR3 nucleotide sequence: TGTGCCAGCAGTTTATCAAACTACGGCGAGCAGTACTTC.

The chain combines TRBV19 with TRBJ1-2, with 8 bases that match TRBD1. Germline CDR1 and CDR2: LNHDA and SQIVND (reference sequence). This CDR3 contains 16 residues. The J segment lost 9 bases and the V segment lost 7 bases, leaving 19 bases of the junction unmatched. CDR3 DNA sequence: TGTGCCAGTACTCCTGGGGCAGGGGGCGTAGGTTTCAGCTACACCTTC. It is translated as CASTPGAGGVGFSYTF.

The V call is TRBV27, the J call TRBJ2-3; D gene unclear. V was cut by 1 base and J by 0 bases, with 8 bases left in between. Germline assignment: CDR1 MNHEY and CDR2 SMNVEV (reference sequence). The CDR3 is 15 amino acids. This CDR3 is CASSLYTSSTDTQYF. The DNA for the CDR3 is TGTGCCAGCAGTTTATATACTTCCAGCACAGATACGCAGTATTTT.

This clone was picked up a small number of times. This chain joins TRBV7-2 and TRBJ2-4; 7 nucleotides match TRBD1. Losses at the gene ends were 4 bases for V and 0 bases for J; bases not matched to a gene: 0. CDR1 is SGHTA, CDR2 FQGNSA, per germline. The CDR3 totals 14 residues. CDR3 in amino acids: CASSSGGAKNIQYF. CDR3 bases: TGTGCCAGCAGCTCAGGGGGAGCCAAAAACATTCAGTACTTC.

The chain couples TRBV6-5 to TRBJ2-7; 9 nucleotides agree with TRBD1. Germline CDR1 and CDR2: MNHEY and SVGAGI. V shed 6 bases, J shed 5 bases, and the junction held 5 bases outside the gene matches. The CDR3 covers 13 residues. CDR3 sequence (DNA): TGTGCCAGCAGACACGGACAGGGGAACGAGCAGTACTTC. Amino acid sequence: CASRHGQGNEQYF.

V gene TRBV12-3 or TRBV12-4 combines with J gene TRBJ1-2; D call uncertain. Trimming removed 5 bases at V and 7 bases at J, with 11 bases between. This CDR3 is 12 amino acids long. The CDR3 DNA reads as TGTGCCAGCAGTGCACAATACCGTGGCTACACCTTC. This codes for CASSAQYRGYTF.

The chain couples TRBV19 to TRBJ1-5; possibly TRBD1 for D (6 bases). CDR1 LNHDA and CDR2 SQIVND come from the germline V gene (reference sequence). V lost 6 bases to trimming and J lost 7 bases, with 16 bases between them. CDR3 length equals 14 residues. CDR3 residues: CASRSPGVGQPQHF. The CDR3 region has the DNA TGTGCCAGTAGAAGTCCAGGGGTGGGACAGCCCCAGCATTTT.

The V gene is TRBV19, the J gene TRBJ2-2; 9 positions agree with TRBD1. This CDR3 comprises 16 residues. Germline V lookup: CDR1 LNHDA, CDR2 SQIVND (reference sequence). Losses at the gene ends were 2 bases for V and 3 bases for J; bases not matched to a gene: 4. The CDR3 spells CASSILGTGHTGELFF. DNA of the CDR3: TGTGCCAGTAGTATACTTGGGACAGGGCACACCGGGGAGCTGTTTTTT.

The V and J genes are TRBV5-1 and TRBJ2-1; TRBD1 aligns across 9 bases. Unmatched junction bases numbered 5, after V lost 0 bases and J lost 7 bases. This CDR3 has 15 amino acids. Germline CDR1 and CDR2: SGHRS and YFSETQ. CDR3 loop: CASSLADRGVNEQFF. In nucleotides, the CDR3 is TGCGCCAGCAGCTTGGCCGACAGGGGGGTGAATGAGCAGTTCTTC.

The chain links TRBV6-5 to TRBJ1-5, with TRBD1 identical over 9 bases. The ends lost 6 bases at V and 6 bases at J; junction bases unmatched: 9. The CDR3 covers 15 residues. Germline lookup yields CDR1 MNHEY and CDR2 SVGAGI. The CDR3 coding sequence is TGTGCCAGCAGATCCCCCGGGACAGGGATTCAGCCCCAGCATTTT. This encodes CASRSPGTGIQPQHF.

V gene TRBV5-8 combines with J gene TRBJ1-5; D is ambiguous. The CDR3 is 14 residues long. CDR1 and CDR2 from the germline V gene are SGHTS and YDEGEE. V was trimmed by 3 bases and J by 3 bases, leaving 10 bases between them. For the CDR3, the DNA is TGTGCCAGCAGCTCTCTAGTGTACAATCAGCCCCAGCATTTT. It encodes CASSSLVYNQPQHF.

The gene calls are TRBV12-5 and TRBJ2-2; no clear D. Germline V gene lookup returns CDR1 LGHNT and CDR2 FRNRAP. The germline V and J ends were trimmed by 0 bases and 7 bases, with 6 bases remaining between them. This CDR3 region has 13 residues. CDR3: CASGLVLRGELFF. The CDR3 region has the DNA TGTGCTAGTGGTTTGGTACTTCGCGGGGAGCTGTTTTTT.

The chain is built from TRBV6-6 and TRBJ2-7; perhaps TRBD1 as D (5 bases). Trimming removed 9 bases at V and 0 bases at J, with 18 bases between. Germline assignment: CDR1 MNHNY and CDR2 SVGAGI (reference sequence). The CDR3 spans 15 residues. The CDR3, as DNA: TGTGCCAGTTCTCCACTTGGACAAAGCTCCTACGAGCAGTACTTC. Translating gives CASSPLGQSSYEQYF.

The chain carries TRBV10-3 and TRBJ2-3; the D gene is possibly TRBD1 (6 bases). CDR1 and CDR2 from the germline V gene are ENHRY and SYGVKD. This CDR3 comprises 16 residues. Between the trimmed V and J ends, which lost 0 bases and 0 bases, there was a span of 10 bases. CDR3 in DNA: TGTGCCATCAGTGAGTCATTAGGACAGAGCACAGATACGCAGTATTTT. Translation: CAISESLGQSTDTQYF.

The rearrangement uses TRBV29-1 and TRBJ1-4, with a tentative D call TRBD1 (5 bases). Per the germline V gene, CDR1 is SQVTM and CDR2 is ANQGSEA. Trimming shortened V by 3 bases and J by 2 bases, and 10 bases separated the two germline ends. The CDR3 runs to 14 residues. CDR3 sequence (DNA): TGCAGCGTTGAGGGCCGGGGGACTAATGAAAAACTGTTTTTT. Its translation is CSVEGRGTNEKLFF. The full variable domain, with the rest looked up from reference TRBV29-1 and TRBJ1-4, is SAVISQKPSRDICQRGTSLTIQCQVDSQVTMMFWYRQQPGQSLTLIATANQGSEATYESGFVIDKFPISRPNLTFSTLTVSNMSPEDSSIYLCSVEGRGTNEKLFFGSGTQLSVL.

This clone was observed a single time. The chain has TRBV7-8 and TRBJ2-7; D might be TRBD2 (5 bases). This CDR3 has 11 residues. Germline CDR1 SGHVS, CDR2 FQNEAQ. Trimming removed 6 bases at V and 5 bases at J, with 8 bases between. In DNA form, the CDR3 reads TGTGCCAGCAGTCGGGAAGACGAGCAGTACTTC. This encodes CASSREDEQYF.

CDR3 DNA: TGTGCCAGTAGTCCTTCCCCCGGACAGGGGGACTATGGCTACACCTTC. This translates into CASSPSPGQGDYGYTF. The chain uses TRBV19 and TRBJ1-2; 10 positions agree with TRBD1. Per the germline V gene, CDR1 is LNHDA and CDR2 is SQIVND (reference sequence). The trim removed 5 bases at V and 3 bases at J, leaving 9 bases unmatched. CDR3 length: 16 amino acids. Full variable domain (missing parts from reference TRBV19 and TRBJ1-2): DGGITQSPKYLFRKEGQNVTLSCEQNLNHDAMYWYRQDPGQGLRLIYYSQIVNDFQKGDIAEGYSVSREKKESFPLTVTSAQKNPTAFYLCASSPSPGQGDYGYTFGSGTRLTVV.